This T cell receptor (beta chain) stems from a study of siplizumab effects on memory and regulatory T cells. This clone was picked up many times. The antigen remains unidentified. TCR templates, about 97,000 per sample, were assayed. The protocol was immunoSEQ multiplex PCR, while the TCRdb copy is restricted to in-frame clones and leaves out a portion. The sample includes 100,000 or so clones, around 94% of them seen just once. This CDR3 has 14 residues. V was clipped by 6 bases and J by 3 bases, with 15 bases between them. Germline CDR1 reads SNHLY; CDR2 reads FYNNEI. Findings and caveats of the study: Naive T cell populations appeared to exhibit greater diversity than memory cells and appeared to be major alloresponse contributors. Siplizumab produced a significant reduction in alloreactive sequences that were traceable to unstimulated CD4+ memory cells.

Sequenced sample: Tregs sorted from blood. This receptor was taken from a human donor in good health. The chain is built from TRBV2 and TRBJ2-7; possibly TRBD1 for D (6 bases). Written as DNA, the CDR3 is TGTGCCAGCAGCGGACAGCCCAATTACTACGAGCAGTACTTC. It codes for CASSGQPNYYEQYF.